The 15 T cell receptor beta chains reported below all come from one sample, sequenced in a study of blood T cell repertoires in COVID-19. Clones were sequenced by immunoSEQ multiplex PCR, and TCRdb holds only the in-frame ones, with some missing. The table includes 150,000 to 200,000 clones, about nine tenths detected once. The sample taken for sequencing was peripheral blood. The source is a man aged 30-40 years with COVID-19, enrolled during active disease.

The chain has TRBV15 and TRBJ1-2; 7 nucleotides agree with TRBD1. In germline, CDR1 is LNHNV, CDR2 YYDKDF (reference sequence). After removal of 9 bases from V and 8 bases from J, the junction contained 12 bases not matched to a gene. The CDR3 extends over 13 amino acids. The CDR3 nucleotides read TGTGCCACTAGGGACAGTGGATCCTACGGCTACACCTTC. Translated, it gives CATRDSGSYGYTF.

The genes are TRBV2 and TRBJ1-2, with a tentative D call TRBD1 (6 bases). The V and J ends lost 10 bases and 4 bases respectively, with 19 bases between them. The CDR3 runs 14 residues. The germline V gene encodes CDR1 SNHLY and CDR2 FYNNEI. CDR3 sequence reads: CAKRDTEIPYGYTF. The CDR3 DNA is TGTGCCAAACGGGACACCGAAATCCCCTATGGCTACACCTTC.

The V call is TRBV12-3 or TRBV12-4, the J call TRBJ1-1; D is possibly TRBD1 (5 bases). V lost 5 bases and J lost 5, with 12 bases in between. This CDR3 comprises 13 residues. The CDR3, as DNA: TGTGCCAGCAGTCAAGGAGGGGAGACTGAAGCTTTCTTT. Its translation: CASSQGGETEAFF.

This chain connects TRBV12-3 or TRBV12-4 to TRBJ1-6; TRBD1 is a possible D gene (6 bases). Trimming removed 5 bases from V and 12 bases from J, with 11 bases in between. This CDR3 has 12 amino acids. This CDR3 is CASSADRRPLHF. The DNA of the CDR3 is TGTGCCAGCAGTGCCGACAGGAGACCCCTCCACTTT.

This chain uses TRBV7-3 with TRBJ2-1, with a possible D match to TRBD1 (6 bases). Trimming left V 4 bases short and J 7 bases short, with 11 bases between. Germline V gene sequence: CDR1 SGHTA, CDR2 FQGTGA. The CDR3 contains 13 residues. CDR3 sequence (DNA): TGTGCCAGCAGCTCGGAAACAGGGAATGAGCAGTTCTTC. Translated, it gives CASSSETGNEQFF. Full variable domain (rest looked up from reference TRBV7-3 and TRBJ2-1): GAGVSQTPSNKVTEKGKYVELRCDPISGHTALYWYRQSLGQGPEFLIYFQGTGAADDSGLPNDRFFAVRPEGSVSTLKIQRTERGDSAVYLCASSSETGNEQFFGPGTRLTVL.

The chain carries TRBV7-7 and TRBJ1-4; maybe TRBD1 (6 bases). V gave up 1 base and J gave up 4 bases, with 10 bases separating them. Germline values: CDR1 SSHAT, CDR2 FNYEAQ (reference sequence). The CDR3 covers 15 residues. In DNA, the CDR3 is TGTGCCAGCAGCTTAGGGGCAGGGGATAATGAAAAACTGTTTTTT. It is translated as CASSLGAGDNEKLFF.

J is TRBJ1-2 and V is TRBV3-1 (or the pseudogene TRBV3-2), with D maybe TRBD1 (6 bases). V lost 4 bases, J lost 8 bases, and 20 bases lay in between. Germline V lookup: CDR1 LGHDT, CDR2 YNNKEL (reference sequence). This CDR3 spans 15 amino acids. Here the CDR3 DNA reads TGTGCCAGCAGCCTACAAGGGGGAGGGCTCTCAGGCTACACCTTC. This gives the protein CASSLQGGGLSGYTF.

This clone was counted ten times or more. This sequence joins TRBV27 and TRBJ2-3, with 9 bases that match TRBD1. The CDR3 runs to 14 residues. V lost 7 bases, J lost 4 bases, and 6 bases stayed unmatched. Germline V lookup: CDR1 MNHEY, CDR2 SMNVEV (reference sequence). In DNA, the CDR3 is TGTGCCAGCACGGACAGGGGAGGGGCAGATACGCAGTATTTT. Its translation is CASTDRGGADTQYF.

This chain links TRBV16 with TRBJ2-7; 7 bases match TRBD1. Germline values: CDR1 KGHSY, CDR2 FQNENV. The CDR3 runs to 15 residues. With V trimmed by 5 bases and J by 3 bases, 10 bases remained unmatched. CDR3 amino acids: CASSAGTAQIYEQYF. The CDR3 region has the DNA TGTGCCAGCAGCGCCGGGACAGCTCAAATCTACGAGCAGTACTTC.

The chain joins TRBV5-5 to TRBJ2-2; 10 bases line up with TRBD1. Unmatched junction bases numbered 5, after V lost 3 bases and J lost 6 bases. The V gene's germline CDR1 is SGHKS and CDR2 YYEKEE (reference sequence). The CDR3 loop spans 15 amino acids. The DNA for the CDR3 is TGTGCCAGCAGCTCCGGGACAGGGGATGCCGGGGAGCTGTTTTTT. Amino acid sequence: CASSSGTGDAGELFF.

CDR3 protein: CASSLWGQPNTGELFF. CDR3 sequence (DNA): TGTGCCAGCAGCTTATGGGGACAGCCGAACACCGGGGAGCTGTTTTTT. The chain combines TRBV7-9 with TRBJ2-2; 7 bases map to TRBD1. V was pared by 2 bases and J by 0 bases, with 3 bases of the junction left unmatched. Germline V gene sequence: CDR1 SEHNR, CDR2 FQNEAQ (reference sequence). The CDR3 runs 16 residues.

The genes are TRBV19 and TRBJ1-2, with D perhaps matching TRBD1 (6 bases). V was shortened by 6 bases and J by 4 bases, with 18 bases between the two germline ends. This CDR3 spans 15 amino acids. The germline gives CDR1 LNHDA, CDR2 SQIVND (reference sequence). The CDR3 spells CASRYQGHVIYGYTF. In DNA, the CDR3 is TGTGCCAGTAGATACCAGGGGCACGTCATCTATGGCTACACCTTC.

The DNA of the CDR3 is TGTGCCAGCAGTGACAGGGGCAATCAGCCCCAGCATTTT. This gives the protein CASSDRGNQPQHF. The V gene is TRBV2, the J gene TRBJ1-5; D perhaps matches TRBD1 (5 bases). Germline CDR1 reads SNHLY; CDR2 reads FYNNEI. This CDR3 region has 13 residues. Trimming removed 3 bases from V and 2 bases from J, with 5 bases in between.

CDR3 residues: CASSQGTSGWNEQFF. CDR3 in DNA: TGTGCCAGCAGCCAAGGGACTAGCGGCTGGAATGAGCAGTTCTTC. This chain links TRBV4-2 with TRBJ2-1; 10 bases agree with TRBD2. Germline CDR1 and CDR2: LGHNA and YNFKEQ. CDR3 length equals 15 residues. The V gene end was trimmed by 1 base and the J gene end by 7 bases; junction bases not matched to a gene: 4.

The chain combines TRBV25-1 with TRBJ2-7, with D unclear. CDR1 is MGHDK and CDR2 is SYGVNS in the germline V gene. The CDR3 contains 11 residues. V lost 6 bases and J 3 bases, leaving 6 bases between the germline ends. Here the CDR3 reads CASRSNYEQYF. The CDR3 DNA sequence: TGTGCCAGCAGGAGCAACTACGAGCAGTACTTC.